Listed below are T cell receptor beta chains from one sample, sequenced in a study of shared clonotypes between healthy human individuals. Using immunoSEQ multiplex PCR, the repertoire was profiled, and TCRdb retains in-frame clones only, with some absent. The sample yields about half a million clones, 81% seen once. Sample: PBMCs. Source of these receptors: a woman aged 40 to 55 in good health. Some clones in this sample may be carry-over from other donors' samples. Each CDR3 is given with its conserved first and last residue. Each record gives: clone size, CDR3 length, J gene, V gene, D gene, CDR3 protein, CDR3 DNA. A D gene is named only where the DNA matches it firmly. A clone size is listed for some rows: how often the clone was seen (once, few, many), or a class if it is expanded.

few | 12 | TRBJ2-1 | TRBV27 | . | CASSLRVGEQFF | TGTGCCAGCAGTTTAAGGGTTGGTGAGCAGTTCTTC
. | 14 | TRBJ2-2 | TRBV18 | . | CASRSGTDTGELFF | TGTGCCAGCAGGTCAGGGACGGACACCGGGGAGCTGTTTTTT
once | 14 | TRBJ2-7 | TRBV9 | . | CASSVDGNSYEQYF | TGTGCCAGCAGCGTAGATGGGAACTCCTACGAGCAGTACTTC
. | 14 | TRBJ1-2 | TRBV28 | . | CASSSGVIVYGYTF | TGTGCCAGCAGTTCGGGGGTGATTGTCTATGGCTACACCTTC
. | 15 | TRBJ1-2 | TRBV7-6 | . | CASSLLPGLSYGYTF | TGTGCCAGCAGCTTACTGCCAGGGCTTAGCTATGGCTACACCTTC
. | 14 | TRBJ2-3 | TRBV29-1 | TRBD1 | CSAGTGESTDTQYF | TGCAGCGCAGGGACAGGGGAATCCACAGATACGCAGTATTTT
. | 16 | TRBJ2-5 | TRBV25-1 | . | CASSATGKYYQETQYF | TGTGCCAGCAGTGCCACAGGAAAATACTACCAAGAGACCCAGTACTTC
once | 16 | TRBJ1-5 | TRBV10-3 | . | CAISESTVNSNQPQHF | TGTGCCATCAGTGAGTCGACCGTGAATAGCAATCAGCCCCAGCATTTT
. | 14 | TRBJ1-5 | TRBV6-9 | TRBD1 | CASSGRQGDQPQHF | TGTGCCAGCAGTGGCCGACAGGGGGATCAGCCCCAGCATTTT
few | 16 | TRBJ2-3 | TRBV10-3 | TRBD2 | CAINGGRAPDTDTQYF | TGTGCCATCAATGGCGGGAGGGCCCCGGACACAGATACGCAGTATTTT
. | 14 | TRBJ2-1 | TRBV5-1 | TRBD2 | CASSWGLAGDEQFF | TGCGCCAGCAGCTGGGGACTAGCGGGCGATGAGCAGTTCTTC
once | 17 | TRBJ2-2 | TRBV4-1 | TRBD2 | CASSQEGLAVNTGELFF | TGCGCCAGCAGCCAAGAAGGGCTAGCGGTAAACACCGGGGAGCTGTTTTTT
. | 14 | TRBJ2-1 | TRBV18 | . | CASSSDLLGNEQFF | TGTGCCAGCTCGAGCGACCTACTCGGGAATGAGCAGTTCTTC
. | 12 | TRBJ2-1 | TRBV19 | . | CASSATYNEQFF | TGTGCCAGTAGCGCCACCTACAATGAGCAGTTCTTC
. | 15 | TRBJ1-1 | TRBV10-3 | TRBD1 | CAISVVLGGGAEAFF | TGTGCCATCAGTGTGGTCTTAGGGGGCGGCGCTGAAGCTTTCTTT
few | 13 | TRBJ1-1 | TRBV7-9 | . | CASSKELNTEAFF | TGTGCCAGCAGCAAGGAATTGAACACTGAAGCTTTCTTT
. | 14 | TRBJ1-1 | TRBV5-4 | TRBD1 | CASSLGAGQTEAFF | TGTGCCAGCAGCTTGGGGGCGGGACAGACTGAAGCTTTCTTT
. | 13 | TRBJ2-5 | TRBV15 | . | CATSRDFEETQYF | TGTGCCACCAGCAGAGATTTCGAGGAGACCCAGTACTTC
. | 12 | TRBJ1-1 | TRBV28 | TRBD1 | CASSRRTGEAFF | TGTGCCAGCAGTCGAAGGACAGGTGAAGCTTTCTTT
. | 10 | TRBJ2-7 | TRBV27 | . | CAGRYYEQYF | TGTGCCGGGCGCTACTACGAGCAGTACTTC
. | 12 | TRBJ2-5 | TRBV14 | . | CASSQVSETQYF | TGTGCCAGCAGCCAAGTATCAGAGACCCAGTACTTC
. | 13 | TRBJ1-6 | TRBV30 | TRBD1 | CAWQGQGNSPLHF | TGTGCCTGGCAAGGACAGGGTAATTCACCCCTCCACTTT
. | 14 | TRBJ1-1 | TRBV6-6 | . | CASSFSGAYTEAFF | TGTGCCAGCAGTTTCTCAGGGGCATACACTGAAGCTTTCTTT
. | 14 | TRBJ2-5 | TRBV5-6 | TRBD1 | CASSSTGLMETQYF | TGTGCCAGCAGCTCGACAGGGTTAATGGAGACCCAGTACTTC
. | 12 | TRBJ2-7 | TRBV6-1 | . | CASSGRVLEQYF | TGTGCCAGCAGTGGCAGGGTTCTCGAGCAGTACTTC
. | 13 | TRBJ1-1 | TRBV7-2 | . | CASSLGGLTEAFF | TGTGCCAGCAGCCTAGGGGGGTTGACTGAAGCTTTCTTT
. | 14 | TRBJ1-1 | TRBV5-5 | TRBD1 | CASSEGQLNTEAFF | TGTGCCAGCAGCGAGGGACAGTTGAACACTGAAGCTTTCTTT
few | 14 | TRBJ2-7 | TRBV27 | TRBD1 | CACSRAGQGYEQYF | TGTGCCTGCTCCCGCGCGGGACAGGGTTACGAGCAGTACTTC
. | 14 | TRBJ2-5 | TRBV13 | TRBD2 | CASTAGGTKETQYF | TGTGCCAGCACCGCGGGGGGTACTAAAGAGACCCAGTACTTC
. | 13 | TRBJ2-7 | TRBV30 | . | CAWSVSRAYEQYF | TGTGCCTGGAGTGTATCCAGGGCCTACGAGCAGTACTTC
. | 15 | TRBJ2-1 | TRBV9 | . | CASSGRPGLNNEQFF | TGTGCCAGCAGCGGGCGACCGGGACTCAACAATGAGCAGTTCTTC
. | 14 | TRBJ2-2 | TRBV11-2 | . | CASSLVPRAGELFF | TGTGCCAGCAGCTTAGTCCCCAGGGCCGGGGAGCTGTTTTTT
. | 13 | TRBJ1-1 | TRBV18 | . | CASSEQPNTEAFF | TGTGCCAGCTCAGAACAGCCCAACACTGAAGCTTTCTTT
. | 16 | TRBJ2-5 | TRBV7-3 | . | CASSLGMGVDGETQYF | TGTGCCAGCAGCTTAGGGATGGGAGTGGATGGAGAGACCCAGTACTTC
. | 15 | TRBJ1-2 | TRBV5-8 | . | CASSLEGGRPYGYTF | TGTGCCAGCAGCTTGGAGGGCGGACGCCCCTATGGCTACACCTTC
. | 15 | TRBJ1-2 | TRBV5-4 | . | CASSPPPQGNYGYTF | TGTGCCAGCAGCCCACCCCCCCAGGGTAACTATGGCTACACCTTC
. | 14 | TRBJ1-2 | TRBV5-8 | TRBD1 | CASSPTGGLYGYTF | TGTGCCAGCAGCCCGACAGGGGGGCTGTATGGCTACACCTTC
. | 15 | TRBJ2-7 | TRBV5-4 | . | CASSFAGANSYEQYF | TGTGCCAGCAGCTTCGCAGGGGCGAACTCCTACGAGCAGTACTTC
. | 15 | TRBJ2-1 | TRBV25-1 | TRBD2 | CARGGGTSGNNEQFF | TGTGCCCGCGGGGGGGGGACTAGCGGAAACAATGAGCAGTTCTTC
. | 14 | TRBJ2-2 | TRBV7-6 | . | CASSLESGTGELFF | TGTGCCAGCAGCTTAGAATCCGGTACCGGGGAGCTGTTTTTT
once | 15 | TRBJ2-1 | TRBV10-2 | . | CATHVRGPPYNEQFF | TGCGCCACCCACGTTCGGGGTCCGCCCTACAATGAGCAGTTCTTC
. | 14 | TRBJ2-5 | TRBV18 | . | CASSPGQGGETQYF | TGTGCCAGCTCACCAGGGCAGGGAGGCGAGACCCAGTACTTC
many | 11 | TRBJ1-2 | TRBV29-1 | . | CSAGDNYGYTF | TGCAGCGCGGGAGACAACTATGGCTACACCTTC
. | 14 | TRBJ2-1 | TRBV2 | TRBD1 | CASSQQGALDEQFF | TGTGCCAGCAGTCAACAGGGGGCTCTGGATGAGCAGTTCTTC
. | 14 | TRBJ2-7 | TRBV29-1 | TRBD2 | CSVQGGGLANEQYF | TGCAGCGTCCAAGGAGGGGGACTAGCGAACGAGCAGTACTTC
. | 15 | TRBJ2-1 | TRBV18 | TRBD2 | CASSPLAGGYNEQFF | TGTGCCAGCTCACCTCTAGCGGGAGGCTATAATGAGCAGTTCTTC
. | 12 | TRBJ2-7 | TRBV28 | . | CASSFGWDEQYF | TGTGCCAGCAGTTTCGGCTGGGACGAGCAGTACTTC
. | 13 | TRBJ1-2 | TRBV28 | . | CASTGGGGGGYTF | TGTGCCAGCACCGGGGGAGGAGGTGGTGGCTACACCTTC
. | 14 | TRBJ1-2 | TRBV7-2 | . | CASSHGSSNYGYTF | TGTGCCAGCAGCCACGGGTCTTCTAACTATGGCTACACCTTC
. | 14 | TRBJ2-7 | TRBV5-1 | . | CASSLDRLSYEQYF | TGCGCCAGCAGCTTGGACCGTCTCTCCTACGAGCAGTACTTC
. | 15 | TRBJ2-2 | TRBV7-3 | . | CASSSTPPGHGELFF | TGTGCCAGCAGCTCCACCCCTCCGGGACACGGGGAGCTGTTTTTT
. | 11 | TRBJ2-7 | TRBV18 | . | CASSPGHEQYF | TGTGCCAGCTCACCAGGCCACGAGCAGTACTTC
. | 14 | TRBJ1-1 | TRBV19 | TRBD1 | CASSVQGRGTEAFF | TGTGCCAGTAGCGTACAGGGGAGAGGCACTGAAGCTTTCTTT
. | 13 | TRBJ2-7 | TRBV6-1 | . | CASSEADWYEQYF | TGTGCCAGCAGTGAAGCGGACTGGTACGAGCAGTACTTC
. | 16 | TRBJ2-3 | TRBV15 | TRBD1 | CATSRNLGTGGDTQYF | TGTGCCACCAGCAGAAACCTCGGGACAGGGGGAGATACGCAGTATTTT
. | 14 | TRBJ2-2 | TRBV2 | . | CASSLGKNTGELFF | TGTGCCAGCAGTCTTGGGAAGAACACCGGGGAGCTGTTTTTT
. | 15 | TRBJ2-2 | TRBV4-2 | . | CASSLSDRNTGELFF | TGTGCCAGCAGCCTTTCGGACAGGAACACCGGGGAGCTGTTTTTT
. | 15 | TRBJ1-2 | TRBV6-5 | . | CASRLTASNLYGYTF | TGTGCCAGCAGGTTGACAGCCTCCAACCTCTATGGCTACACCTTC